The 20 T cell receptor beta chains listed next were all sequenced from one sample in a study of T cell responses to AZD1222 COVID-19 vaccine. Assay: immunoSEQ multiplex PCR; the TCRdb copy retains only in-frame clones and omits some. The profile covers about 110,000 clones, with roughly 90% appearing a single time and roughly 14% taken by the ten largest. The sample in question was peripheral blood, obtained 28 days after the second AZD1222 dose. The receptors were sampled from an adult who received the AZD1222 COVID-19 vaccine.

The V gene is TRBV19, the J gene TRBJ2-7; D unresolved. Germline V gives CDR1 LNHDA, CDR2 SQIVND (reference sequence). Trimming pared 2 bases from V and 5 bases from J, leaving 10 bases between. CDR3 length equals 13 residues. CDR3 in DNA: TGTGCCAGTAGTATAAGCCAGCTCAACGAGCAGTACTTC. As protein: CASSISQLNEQYF.

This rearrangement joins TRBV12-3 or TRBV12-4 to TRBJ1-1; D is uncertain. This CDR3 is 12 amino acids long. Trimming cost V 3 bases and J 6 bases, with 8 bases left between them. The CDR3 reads CASSLRVPEAFF. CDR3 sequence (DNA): TGTGCCAGCAGTTTGAGAGTACCTGAAGCTTTCTTT.

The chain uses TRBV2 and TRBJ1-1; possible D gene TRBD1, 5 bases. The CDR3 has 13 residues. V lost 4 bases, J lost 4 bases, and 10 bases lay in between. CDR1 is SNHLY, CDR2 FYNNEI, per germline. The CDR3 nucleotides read TGTGCCAGCAGTGGGTCCGGGGGCACTGAAGCTTTCTTT. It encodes CASSGSGGTEAFF.

CDR3 residues: CASSSGTSQETQYF. DNA for the CDR3: TGTGCCAGCAGCTCAGGGACATCCCAAGAGACCCAGTACTTC. The genes are TRBV7-9 and TRBJ2-5; the D gene is possibly TRBD1 (6 bases). V shed 4 bases and J shed 1 base, with 10 bases lying between them. The CDR3 sequence is 14 residues long. Germline V CDR1 and CDR2: SEHNR, FQNEAQ (reference sequence).

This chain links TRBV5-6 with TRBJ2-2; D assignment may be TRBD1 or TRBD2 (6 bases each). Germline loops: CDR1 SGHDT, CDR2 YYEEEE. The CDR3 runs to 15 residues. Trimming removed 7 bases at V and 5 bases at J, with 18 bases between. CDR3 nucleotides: TGTGCCAGCTTCGGGGGCGCGGAGGGTACCGGGGAGCTGTTTTTT. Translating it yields CASFGGAEGTGELFF.

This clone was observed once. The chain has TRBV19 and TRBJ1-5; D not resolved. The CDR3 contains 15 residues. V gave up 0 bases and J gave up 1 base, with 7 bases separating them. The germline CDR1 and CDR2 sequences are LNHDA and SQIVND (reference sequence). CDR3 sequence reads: CASSIEGSSNQPQHF. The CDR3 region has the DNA TGTGCCAGTAGTATAGAGGGAAGCAGCAATCAGCCCCAGCATTTT.

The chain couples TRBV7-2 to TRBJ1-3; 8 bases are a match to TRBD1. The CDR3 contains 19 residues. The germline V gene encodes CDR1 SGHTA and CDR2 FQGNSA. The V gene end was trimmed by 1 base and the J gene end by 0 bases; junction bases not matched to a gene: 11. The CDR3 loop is CASSLVGGQVLSSGNTIYF. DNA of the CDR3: TGTGCCAGCAGCTTAGTGGGGGGACAGGTATTATCCTCTGGAAACACCATATATTTT.

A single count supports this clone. In DNA form, the CDR3 reads TGTGCCAGCAGCTTCGGAGGGTCAGTGAACACTGAAGCTTTCTTT. Its translation is CASSFGGSVNTEAFF. This chain connects TRBV11-3 to TRBJ1-1, with D unresolved. V was trimmed by 3 bases and J by 0 bases, leaving 11 bases between them. The germline gives CDR1 SGHNT, CDR2 YENEEA. The CDR3 loop spans 15 amino acids.

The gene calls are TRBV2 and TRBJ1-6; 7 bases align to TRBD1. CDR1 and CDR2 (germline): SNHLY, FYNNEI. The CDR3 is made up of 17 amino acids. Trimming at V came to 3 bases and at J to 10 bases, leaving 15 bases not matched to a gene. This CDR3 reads CASSEWKSGDSGSPLHF. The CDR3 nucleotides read TGTGCCAGCAGTGAGTGGAAGTCTGGGGACAGCGGATCACCCCTCCACTTT.

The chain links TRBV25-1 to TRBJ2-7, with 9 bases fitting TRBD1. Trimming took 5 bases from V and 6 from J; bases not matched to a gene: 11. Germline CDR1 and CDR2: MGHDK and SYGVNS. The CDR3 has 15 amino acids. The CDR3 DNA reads TGTGCCAGCAGTAGACCGGGACAGGGAAAGAGCGAGCAGTACTTC. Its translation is CASSRPGQGKSEQYF.

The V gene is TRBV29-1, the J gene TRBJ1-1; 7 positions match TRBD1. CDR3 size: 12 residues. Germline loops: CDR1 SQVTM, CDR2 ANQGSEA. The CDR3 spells CSCDRAVTEAFF. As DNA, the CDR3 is TGCAGTTGTGACAGGGCGGTCACTGAAGCTTTCTTT.

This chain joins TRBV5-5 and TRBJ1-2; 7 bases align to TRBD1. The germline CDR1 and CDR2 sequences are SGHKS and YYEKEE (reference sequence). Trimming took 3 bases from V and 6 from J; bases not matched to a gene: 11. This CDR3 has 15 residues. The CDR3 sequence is CASSSGIDRENGYTF. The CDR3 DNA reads TGTGCCAGCAGCTCGGGAATCGACAGGGAAAATGGCTACACCTTC.

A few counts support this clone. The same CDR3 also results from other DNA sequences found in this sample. The CDR3 DNA reads TGTGCCAGCTCCGGGACTAGCGGGACAGATACGCAGTATTTT. Its translation is CASSGTSGTDTQYF. The V call is TRBV3-1 (or the pseudogene TRBV3-2), the J call TRBJ2-3; 12 bases are a match to TRBD2. Germline V CDR1 and CDR2: LGHDT, YNNKEL (reference sequence). There are 14 residues in the CDR3. Losses at the gene ends were 8 bases for V and 3 bases for J; bases not matched to a gene: 3.

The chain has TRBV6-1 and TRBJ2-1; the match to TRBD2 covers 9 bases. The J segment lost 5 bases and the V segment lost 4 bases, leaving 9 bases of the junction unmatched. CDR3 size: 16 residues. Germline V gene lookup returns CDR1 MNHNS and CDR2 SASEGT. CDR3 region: CASSGTLGGGDNEQFF. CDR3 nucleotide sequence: TGTGCCAGCAGTGGGACTCTTGGCGGGGGGGACAATGAGCAGTTCTTC.

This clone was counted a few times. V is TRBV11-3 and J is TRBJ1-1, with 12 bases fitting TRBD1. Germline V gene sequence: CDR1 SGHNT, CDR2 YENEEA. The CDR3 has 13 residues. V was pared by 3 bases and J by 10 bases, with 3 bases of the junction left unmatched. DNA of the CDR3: TGTGCCAGCAGCTTGGGACAGGGGGCGGGAGCTTTCTTT. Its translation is CASSLGQGAGAFF.

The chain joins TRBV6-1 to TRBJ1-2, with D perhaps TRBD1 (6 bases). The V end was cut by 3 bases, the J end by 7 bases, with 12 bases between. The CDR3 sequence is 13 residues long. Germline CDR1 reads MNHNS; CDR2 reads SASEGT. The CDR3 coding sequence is TGTGCCAGCAGTGAGACAGGCAGATTTGGCTACACCTTC. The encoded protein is CASSETGRFGYTF.

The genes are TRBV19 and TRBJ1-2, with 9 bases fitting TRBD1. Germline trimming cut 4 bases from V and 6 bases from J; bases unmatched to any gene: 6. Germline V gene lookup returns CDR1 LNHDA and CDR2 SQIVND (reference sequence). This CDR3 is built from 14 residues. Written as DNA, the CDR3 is TGTGCCAGTAGTACACGACAGGGGGACAATGGCTACACCTTC. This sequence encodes CASSTRQGDNGYTF.

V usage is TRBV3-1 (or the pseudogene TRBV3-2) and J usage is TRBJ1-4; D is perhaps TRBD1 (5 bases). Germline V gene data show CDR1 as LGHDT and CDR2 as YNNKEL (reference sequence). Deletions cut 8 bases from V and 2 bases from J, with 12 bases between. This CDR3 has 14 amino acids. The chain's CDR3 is CASRATDTNEKLFF. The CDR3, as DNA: TGTGCCAGCCGGGCGACAGACACTAATGAAAAACTGTTTTTT.

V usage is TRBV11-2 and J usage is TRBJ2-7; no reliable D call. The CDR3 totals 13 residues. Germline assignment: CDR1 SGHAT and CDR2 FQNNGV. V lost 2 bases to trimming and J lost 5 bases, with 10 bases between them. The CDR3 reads CASSLPNMDEQYF. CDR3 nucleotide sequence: TGTGCCAGCAGCTTACCTAATATGGACGAGCAGTACTTC.

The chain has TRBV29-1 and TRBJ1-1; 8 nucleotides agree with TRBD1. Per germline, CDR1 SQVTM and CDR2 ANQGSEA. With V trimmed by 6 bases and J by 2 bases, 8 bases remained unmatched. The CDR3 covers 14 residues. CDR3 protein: CSVLRQGINTEAFF. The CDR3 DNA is TGCAGCGTGCTGAGACAGGGGATTAACACTGAAGCTTTCTTT.